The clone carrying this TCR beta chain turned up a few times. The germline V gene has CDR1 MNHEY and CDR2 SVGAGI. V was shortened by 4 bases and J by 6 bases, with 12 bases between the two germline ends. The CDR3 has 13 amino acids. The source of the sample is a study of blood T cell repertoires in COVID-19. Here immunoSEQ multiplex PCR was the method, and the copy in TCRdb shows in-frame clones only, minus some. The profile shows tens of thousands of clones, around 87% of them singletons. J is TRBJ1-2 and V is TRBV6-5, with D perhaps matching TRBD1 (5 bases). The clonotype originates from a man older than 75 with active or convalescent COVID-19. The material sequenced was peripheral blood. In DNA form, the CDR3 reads TGTGCCAGCAGTTTGGGACTGAGAAATGGCTACACCTTC. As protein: CASSLGLRNGYTF.